This TCR beta chain comes out of a study of T cells in localized non-small cell lung cancer. Clones were sequenced by immunoSEQ multiplex PCR, and TCRdb holds only the in-frame ones, with some missing. This sample carries about 19,000 clones, 91% of them seen once, and the ten largest clones take approximately 2.5%. The V gene's germline CDR1 is LNHDA and CDR2 SQIVND (reference sequence). There are 13 residues in the CDR3. Unmatched junction bases numbered 2, after V lost 5 bases and J lost 2 bases. On this clone: The antigen is undetermined. Other nucleotide sequences in the sample specify the same CDR3.

Study findings and constraints: Uninvolved adjacent lung showed higher T cell clonality than tumor. Adjacent lung was found to contain a median around 58 of the top 100 tumor clones.

The sequence was collected from a woman between 35 and 75 years old with stage I lung adenocarcinoma. The sequencing used peripheral blood, collected before any cancer treatment. The chain employs TRBV19 and TRBJ2-5; 7 bases agree with TRBD2. The CDR3 DNA sequence: TGTGCCAGTAGTGGGCGGGGGCAAGAGACCCAGTACTTC. Translation: CASSGRGQETQYF.